The 20 T cell receptor beta chains listed next were all sequenced from one sample in a study of blood T cell repertoires in COVID-19. TCRdb's copy holds only in-frame clones and misses some; the assay was immunoSEQ multiplex PCR. The repertoire includes about 33,000 clones, roughly 88% of them detected once, and approximately 6.7% sits in the top ten. The sample comprised peripheral blood. The source is a human donor in a cohort sampled during active COVID-19.

This chain connects TRBV5-1 to TRBJ2-5, with a possible D match to TRBD2 (6 bases). Trimming cost V 4 bases and J 5 bases, with 15 bases left between them. CDR3 size: 14 residues. Germline V gene data show CDR1 as SGHRS and CDR2 as YFSETQ. CDR3 DNA: TGCGCCAGCAGCCTGCGGGACCCCGCGGAGACCCAGTACTTC. Translating gives CASSLRDPAETQYF.

The rearrangement uses TRBV4-3 and TRBJ2-1; 7 bases fit TRBD2. CDR3 size: 14 residues. V lost 5 bases, J lost 0 bases, and 1 base stayed unmatched. CDR1 and CDR2 from the germline V gene are LGHNA and YSLEER. The DNA of the CDR3 is TGCGCCAGCAGCAAGCGGGACTCCTACAATGAGCAGTTCTTC. Protein sequence: CASSKRDSYNEQFF.

The CDR3 protein is CASSLTGTGQPQETQYF. CDR3 coding DNA: TGTGCCAGTAGTCTCACCGGGACAGGGCAGCCGCAAGAGACCCAGTACTTC. The rearrangement uses TRBV19 and TRBJ2-5, with 9 bases identical to TRBD1. V lost 5 bases and J lost 2; bases outside the gene matches: 12. The CDR3 spans 17 residues. The V gene's germline CDR1 is LNHDA and CDR2 SQIVND (reference sequence). Drawing the rest from reference TRBV19 and TRBJ2-5, the complete variable domain is DGGITQSPKYLFRKEGQNVTLSCEQNLNHDAMYWYRQDPGQGLRLIYYSQIVNDFQKGDIAEGYSVSREKKESFPLTVTSAQKNPTAFYLCASSLTGTGQPQETQYFGPGTRLLVL.

The chain is built from TRBV7-8 and TRBJ2-5; 7 bases agree with TRBD2. The CDR3 is made up of 15 amino acids. CDR1 is SGHVS and CDR2 is FQNEAQ in the germline V gene. The junction had 7 bases not matched to a gene; V was cut back by 1 base and J by 5 bases. CDR3 nucleotide sequence: TGTGCCAGCAGCTTAGACGCGCGGGGAGGGGAGACCCAGTACTTC. Residues: CASSLDARGGETQYF.

The chain uses TRBV9 and TRBJ2-3; 7 bases are a match to TRBD2. Losses at the gene ends were 0 bases for V and 8 bases for J; bases not matched to a gene: 12. From germline, CDR1 is SGDLS and CDR2 YYNGEE. CDR3 length: 16 amino acids. The CDR3, as DNA: TGTGCCAGCAGCGTAGAGATGTTGGCGGGAGTTACTACGCAGTATTTT. Translated: CASSVEMLAGVTTQYF.

The chain recombines TRBV24-1 with TRBJ2-5; D is possibly TRBD2 (5 bases). The V gene lost 10 bases and the J gene lost 4 bases, with 15 bases spanning the gap. The CDR3 covers 13 residues. Germline CDR1 is KGHDR and CDR2 is SFDVKD. As DNA, the CDR3 is TGTGCCACTATGAGGGCCGGAGGAGAGACCCAGTACTTC. It encodes CATMRAGGETQYF.

The chain couples TRBV28 to TRBJ1-5; the D is unclear. The CDR3 length is 14 residues. Germline V gives CDR1 MDHEN, CDR2 SYDVKM. V dropped 2 bases and J dropped 5 bases, with 10 bases sitting between them. As DNA, the CDR3 is TGTGCCAGCAGTTTAACCAGTTCCTATCAGCCCCAGCATTTT. It specifies CASSLTSSYQPQHF. Complete variable domain (other parts from reference TRBV28 and TRBJ1-5): DVKVTQSSRYLVKRTGEKVFLECVQDMDHENMFWYRQDPGLGLRLIYFSYDVKMKEKGDIPEGYSVSREKKERFSLILESASTNQTSMYLCASSLTSSYQPQHFGDGTRLSIL.

This sequence joins TRBV18 and TRBJ2-7; 7 nucleotides match TRBD1. CDR1 is KGHSH and CDR2 is LQKENI in the germline V gene. This CDR3 is built from 13 residues. The ends lost 6 bases at V and 7 bases at J; junction bases unmatched: 9. Here the CDR3 DNA reads TGTGCCAGCTCCCCCGACAGGGCGAGGGAGCAGTACTTC. Its translation is CASSPDRAREQYF.

The chain employs TRBV9 and TRBJ2-1; a weak D match, TRBD1 (5 bases). From germline, CDR1 is SGDLS and CDR2 YYNGEE. The CDR3 length is 15 residues. V shed 0 bases and J shed 3 bases, with 10 bases lying between them. In DNA, the CDR3 is TGTGCCAGCAGCGTAGCGGCAGGGCTCTACAATGAGCAGTTCTTC. Translated: CASSVAAGLYNEQFF.

The V and J genes are TRBV7-8 and TRBJ2-7; 9 nucleotides agree with TRBD1. V shed 0 bases and J 4 bases; nucleotides not matched to a gene: 7. The CDR3 extends over 16 amino acids. Germline values: CDR1 SGHVS, CDR2 FQNEAQ. The CDR3 here is CASSLATRDREYEQYF. Written as DNA, the CDR3 is TGTGCCAGCAGCTTAGCGACCCGGGACAGGGAATACGAGCAGTACTTC.

The V and J genes are TRBV7-9 and TRBJ2-3; D is possibly TRBD2 (6 bases). In germline, CDR1 is SEHNR, CDR2 FQNEAQ (reference sequence). V lost 2 bases to trimming and J lost 4 bases, with 16 bases between them. The CDR3 consists of 16 residues. Here the CDR3 DNA reads TGTGCCAGCAGCTTATACGGCGGGATGGACTCAGATACGCAGTATTTT. Its translation: CASSLYGGMDSDTQYF. Variable domain in full (rest from reference TRBV7-9 and TRBJ2-3): DTGVSQNPRHKITKRGQNVTFRCDPISEHNRLYWYRQTLGQGPEFLTYFQNEAQLEKSRLLSDRFSAERPKGSFSTLEIQRTEQGDSAMYLCASSLYGGMDSDTQYFGPGTRLTVL.

This chain links TRBV19 with TRBJ2-1, with TRBD2 matching over 8 bases. CDR3 length: 15 amino acids. Germline V gene sequence: CDR1 LNHDA, CDR2 SQIVND (reference sequence). J was trimmed by 10 bases and V by 3 bases; bases with no gene match: 11. The CDR3 sequence: CASSIARAGVEEQFF. CDR3 bases: TGTGCCAGTAGTATCGCCCGAGCGGGAGTTGAGGAGCAGTTCTTC.

CDR3 DNA sequence: TGTGCCAGCAGCACCCTCGGGGCTAGCGGTTCGAACACCGGGGAGCTGTTTTTT. Amino acid sequence: CASSTLGASGSNTGELFF. The chain uses TRBV7-9 and TRBJ2-2, with 7 positions matching TRBD2. This CDR3 comprises 18 residues. Germline CDR1 and CDR2: SEHNR and FQNEAQ (reference sequence). V gave up 5 bases and J gave up 0 bases; unmatched junction bases: 12.

This chain uses TRBV12-3 or TRBV12-4 with TRBJ1-3, with D uncertain. With 6 bases removed from V and 3 bases from J, the gap between germline ends came to 9 bases. The CDR3 is 13 amino acids. CDR3 DNA: TGTGCCAGCAGGCTCGCGGGTGGAAACACCATATATTTT. Translating it yields CASRLAGGNTIYF.

The chain employs TRBV6-4 and TRBJ2-1, with 9 bases lining up with TRBD2. This CDR3 is built from 15 residues. Unmatched junction bases numbered 4, after V lost 4 bases and J lost 3 bases. In germline, CDR1 is MRHNA, CDR2 SNTAGT. CDR3 DNA: TGTGCCAGCAGTGGTCAAGCGGGGGGCTACAATGAGCAGTTCTTC. Encoded protein: CASSGQAGGYNEQFF.

This clone came up a few times. The CDR3, as DNA: TGTGCCAGCAGTTACGATCGCGGACAGAACACAGATACGCAGTATTTT. This sequence encodes CASSYDRGQNTDTQYF. This chain uses TRBV6-2 or TRBV6-3 with TRBJ2-3; D is perhaps TRBD1 (6 bases). Trimming took 2 bases from V and 2 from J, leaving 14 bases between them. CDR1 and CDR2 (germline): MNHEY, SVGEGT. The CDR3 runs 16 residues.

In its sample, this clone was seen a few times. The DNA of the CDR3 is TGTGCCAGTAGAGGGGGTAACGAGCAGTACTTC. Protein sequence: CASRGGNEQYF. The chain is built from TRBV19 and TRBJ2-7, with D possibly matching TRBD1 (6 bases). Looked up from germline, CDR1 is LNHDA and CDR2 is SQIVND (reference sequence). The CDR3 totals 11 residues. V was shortened by 6 bases and J by 5 bases, with 8 bases between the two germline ends.

The J gene is TRBJ1-5, the V gene TRBV28; no definite D call. Germline assignment: CDR1 MDHEN and CDR2 SYDVKM. The CDR3 has 17 amino acids. The V gene lost 0 bases and the J gene lost 5 bases, with 17 bases spanning the gap. This CDR3 reads CASSLWSPSSPHQPQHF. In nucleotides, the CDR3 is TGTGCCAGCAGTTTATGGTCCCCCTCGTCCCCTCATCAGCCCCAGCATTTT.

V gene TRBV27 combines with J gene TRBJ1-6; D is unresolved. Trimming removed 3 bases from V and 0 bases from J, with 18 bases in between. This CDR3 is 19 amino acids long. The V gene's germline CDR1 is MNHEY and CDR2 SMNVEV (reference sequence). This CDR3 is CASSFGISSDSSYNSPLHF. In nucleotides, the CDR3 is TGTGCCAGCAGTTTCGGGATTAGCTCGGATAGCTCCTATAATTCACCCCTCCACTTT.

This chain connects TRBV5-1 to TRBJ2-3; TRBD2 matches at 9 bases. Germline CDR1 is SGHRS and CDR2 is YFSETQ. V shed 7 bases, J shed 2 bases, and the junction held 8 bases outside the gene matches. This CDR3 has 15 amino acids. CDR3 in amino acids: CASLKERGDTDTQYF. CDR3 sequence (DNA): TGCGCCAGCCTAAAGGAGCGGGGGGACACAGATACGCAGTATTTT.